In this sample, the clone carrying this T cell receptor beta chain turned up many times. Its matching antigen is unknown. Every molecule of TCR cDNA had its own unique molecular identifier. TCRdb recomputed calls from the 5' RACE reads with MiXCR, one row per CDR3 protein. The sample contains thousands of distinct CDR3 sequences, 8.5% of which appear only once. The time point is: sample taken at primary tumor resection. A total of over 70 untreated early-stage non-small cell lung cancer patients served as donors. Unsorted whole RNA from tumor, nontumor lung or frozen PBMC underwent sequencing. This entry belongs to a study of spatial heterogeneity in lung cancer. Study-level results: Mutation counts in tumors were tracked by counts of expanded intratumoral alpha and beta TCRs.

The CDR3 runs 14 residues. V lost 1 base and J 1 base, leaving 7 bases between the germline ends. Germline V CDR1 and CDR2: MDHEN, SYDVKM. Sequenced material: lung tumor tissue, taken at surgery. The chain links TRBV28 to TRBJ2-5; D remains ambiguous. This receptor was obtained from a male donor with early-stage non-small cell lung cancer. CDR3 DNA: TGTGCCAGCAGTTTATTGAGTTTCCAAGAGACCCAGTACTTC. Amino acid sequence: CASSLLSFQETQYF.